The present entry profiles one T cell receptor (beta chain) with its context. Its antigen remains unknown. Profiling relied on immunoSEQ multiplex PCR, and the TCRdb table lists in-frame clones only, not all of them. The sample yields 120,000 or so clones, roughly 91% seen once. This entry is derived from a study of T cell responses to AZD1222 COVID-19 vaccine. Study findings and constraints: The donors showed a predominance of white British ancestry and of females, with possible underestimation of clonal diversity. With dominance at 160-218 and 743-854, vaccine-associated CD4 TCRs spanned spike.

This CDR3 spans 19 amino acids. V lost 0 bases, J lost 1 base, and 24 bases lay in between. Germline CDR1 and CDR2: GTSNPN and SVGIG (reference sequence). Sequenced material: peripheral blood, taken on day 0 of AZD1222 vaccination. The rearrangement joins TRBV30 to TRBJ1-1; D gene ambiguous. This TCR derives from an adult in good health. The CDR3 here is CAWSVGWRKSRAANTEAFF. CDR3 coding DNA: TGTGCCTGGAGTGTAGGGTGGAGGAAGTCCCGGGCGGCGAACACTGAAGCTTTCTTT.